This T cell receptor (beta chain) was identified in a study of cytomegalovirus exposure and HLA in healthy donors. Germline CDR1 and CDR2: MNHEY and SMNVEV (reference sequence). V trimming: 6 bases; J trimming: 1 base; junction bases outside the gene matches: 12. This CDR3 contains 18 residues. In the PCR, 60 Vbeta and 13 Jbeta primers were used. Produced via immunoSEQ multiplex PCR; TCRdb's table is partial and in-frame only. In the table there are roughly 120,000 clones, less than 85% of which are singletons. The chain links TRBV27 to TRBJ2-2; 9 bases are shared with TRBD1. This TCR came from a woman aged 35 to 49 in good health and CMV-seronegative. What was sequenced was PBMCs. The CDR3 region has the DNA TGTGCCAGCAGGTGGACAGGGGCCCCTGGGGAGAACACCGGGGAGCTGTTTTTT. It translates to CASRWTGAPGENTGELFF.